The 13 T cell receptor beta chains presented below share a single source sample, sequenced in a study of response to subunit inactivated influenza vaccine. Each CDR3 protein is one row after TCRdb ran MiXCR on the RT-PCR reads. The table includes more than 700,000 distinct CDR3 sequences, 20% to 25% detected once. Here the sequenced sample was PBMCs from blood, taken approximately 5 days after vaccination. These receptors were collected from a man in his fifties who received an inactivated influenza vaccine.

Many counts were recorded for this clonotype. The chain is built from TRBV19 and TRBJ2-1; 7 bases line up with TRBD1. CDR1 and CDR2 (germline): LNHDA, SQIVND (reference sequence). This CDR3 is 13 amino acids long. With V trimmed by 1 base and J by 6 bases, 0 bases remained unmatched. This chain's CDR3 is CASSIGTGNEQFF. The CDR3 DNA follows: TGTGCCAGTAGTATAGGGACAGGCAATGAGCAGTTCTTC.

The CDR3 loop reads CASSPDRTLLNTGELFF. DNA for the CDR3: TGTGCCAGCAGCCCAGACAGAACCCTTTTGAACACCGGGGAGCTGTTTTTT. V gene TRBV12-3 or TRBV12-4 combines with J gene TRBJ2-2; the D gene is possibly TRBD1 (5 bases). Trimming stripped 6 bases from V and 1 base from J, with 18 bases between. This CDR3 is built from 17 residues.

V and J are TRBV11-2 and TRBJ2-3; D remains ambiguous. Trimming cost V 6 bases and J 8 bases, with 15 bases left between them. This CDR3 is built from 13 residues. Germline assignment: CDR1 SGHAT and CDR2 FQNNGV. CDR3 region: CASSPPGVVTQYF. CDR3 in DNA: TGTGCCAGCAGTCCCCCGGGCGTTGTTACGCAGTATTTT.

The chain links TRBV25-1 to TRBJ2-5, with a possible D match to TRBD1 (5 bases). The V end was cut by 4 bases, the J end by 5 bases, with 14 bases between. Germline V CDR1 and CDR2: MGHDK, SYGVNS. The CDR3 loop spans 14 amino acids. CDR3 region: CASSGLPGWETQYF. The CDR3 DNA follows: TGTGCCAGCAGTGGCCTTCCAGGGTGGGAGACCCAGTACTTC.

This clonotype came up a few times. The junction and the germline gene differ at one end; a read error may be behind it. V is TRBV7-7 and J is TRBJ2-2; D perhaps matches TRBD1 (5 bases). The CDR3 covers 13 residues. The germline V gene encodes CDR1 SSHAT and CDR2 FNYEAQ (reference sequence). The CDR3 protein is CASSPDTTGELFF. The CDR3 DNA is TGTGCTAGCAGCCCGGACACCACCGGGGAGCTGTTTTTT. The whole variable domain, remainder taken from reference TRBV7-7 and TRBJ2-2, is GAGVSQSPRYKVTKRGQDVTLRCDPISSHATLYWYQQALGQGPEFLTYFNYEAQPDKSGLPSDRFSAERPEGSISTLTIQRTEQRDSAMYRCASSPDTTGELFFGEGSRLTVL.

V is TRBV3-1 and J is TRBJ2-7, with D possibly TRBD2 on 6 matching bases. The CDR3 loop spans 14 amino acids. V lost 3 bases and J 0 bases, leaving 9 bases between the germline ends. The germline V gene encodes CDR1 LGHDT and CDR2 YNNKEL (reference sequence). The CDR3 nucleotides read TGTGCCAGCAGCCAGGGACTGGACTCCTACGAGCAGTACTTC. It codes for CASSQGLDSYEQYF.

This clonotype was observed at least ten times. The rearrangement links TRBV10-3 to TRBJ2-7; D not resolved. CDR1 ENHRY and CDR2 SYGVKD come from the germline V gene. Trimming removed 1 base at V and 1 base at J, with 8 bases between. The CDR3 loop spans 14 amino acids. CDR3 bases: TGTGCCATCAGTGAGTTAGTCAGTTCCTACGAGCAGTACTTC. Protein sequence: CAISELVSSYEQYF.

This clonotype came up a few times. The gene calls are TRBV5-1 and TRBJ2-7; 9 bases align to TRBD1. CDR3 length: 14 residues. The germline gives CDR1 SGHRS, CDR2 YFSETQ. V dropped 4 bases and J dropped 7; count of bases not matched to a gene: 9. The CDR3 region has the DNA TGCGCCAGCAGCCTGGGACAGGGAAGAGTAGAGCAGTACTTC. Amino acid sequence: CASSLGQGRVEQYF.

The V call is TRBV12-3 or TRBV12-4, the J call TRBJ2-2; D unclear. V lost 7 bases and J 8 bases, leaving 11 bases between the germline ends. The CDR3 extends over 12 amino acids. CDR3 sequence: CASTNGAGELFF. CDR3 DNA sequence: TGTGCCAGCACCAATGGAGCAGGGGAGCTGTTTTTT.

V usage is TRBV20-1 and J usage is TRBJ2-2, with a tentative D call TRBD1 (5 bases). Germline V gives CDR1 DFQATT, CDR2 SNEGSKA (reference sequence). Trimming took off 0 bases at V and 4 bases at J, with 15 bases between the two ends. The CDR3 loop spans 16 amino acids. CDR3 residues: CSARDIRGSFTGELFF. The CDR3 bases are TGCAGTGCTAGAGATATAAGGGGTTCGTTCACCGGGGAGCTGTTTTTT.

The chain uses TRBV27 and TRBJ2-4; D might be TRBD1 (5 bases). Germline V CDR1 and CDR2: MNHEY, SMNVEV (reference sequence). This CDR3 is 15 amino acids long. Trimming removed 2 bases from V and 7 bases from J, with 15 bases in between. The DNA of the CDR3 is TGTGCCAGCAGTTTAAGGTGGGGCTCGACGAACATTCAGTACTTC. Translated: CASSLRWGSTNIQYF.

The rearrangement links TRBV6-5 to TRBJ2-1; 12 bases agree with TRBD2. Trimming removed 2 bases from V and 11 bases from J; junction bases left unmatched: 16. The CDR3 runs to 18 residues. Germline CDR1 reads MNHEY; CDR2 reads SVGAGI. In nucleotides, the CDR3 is TGTGCCAGCAGTTACGATATTCCCGTGACTAGCGGGAGAAGCAAGCAGTTCTTC. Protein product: CASSYDIPVTSGRSKQFF.

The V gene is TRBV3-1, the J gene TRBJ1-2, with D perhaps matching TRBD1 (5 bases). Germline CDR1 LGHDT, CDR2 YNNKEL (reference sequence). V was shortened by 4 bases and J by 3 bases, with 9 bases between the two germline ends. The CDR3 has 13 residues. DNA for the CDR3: TGTGCCAGCAGCCCCGACAGCTACTATGGCTACACCTTC. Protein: CASSPDSYYGYTF.